This is a list of T cell receptor beta chains from one sample in a study of T cell responses to AZD1222 COVID-19 vaccine. The assay was immunoSEQ multiplex PCR, and TCRdb's table has in-frame clones only and misses some. The table lists 150,000 or so clones, roughly nine tenths of them singletons. Sequenced material: peripheral blood, taken on day 0 of AZD1222 vaccination. All receptors come from an adult in good health. Both conserved end residues are part of each CDR3. A D gene is named only where the DNA matches it firmly. Rows give clone size only sometimes, using once, few, many, or a class for an expanded clone.

CDR3aa	CDR3nt	len	abundance	v_gene	j_gene	d_gene
CASSSNRGSPLHF	TGTGCCAGCAGTTCAAACAGGGGGTCACCCCTCCACTTT	13	NA	TRBV12-3/TRBV12-4	TRBJ1-6	TRBD1
CASSPEGMETQYF	TGTGCCAGCTCACCTGAAGGGATGGAGACCCAGTACTTC	13	NA	TRBV18	TRBJ2-5	NA
CASSVAGDGNTIYF	TGTGCCAGCAGCGTAGCAGGGGACGGAAACACCATATATTTT	14	few	TRBV9	TRBJ1-3	NA
CASSPRAEETQYF	TGTGCCAGCAGCCCCCGAGCGGAGGAGACCCAGTACTTC	13	NA	TRBV3-1/TRBV3-2	TRBJ2-5	NA
CASSLWGQGVYEQYF	TGTGCCAGCAGTTTATGGGGACAGGGGGTCTACGAGCAGTACTTC	15	NA	TRBV28	TRBJ2-7	TRBD1
CSVGGNQPQHF	TGCAGCGTTGGGGGGAATCAGCCCCAGCATTTT	11	NA	TRBV29-1	TRBJ1-5	NA
CASTDSFGGGNTIYF	TGTGCCAGCACCGATTCATTCGGGGGTGGAAACACCATATATTTT	15	NA	TRBV7-9	TRBJ1-3	NA
CASSFHNGPYEQYF	TGTGCCAGCAGTTTTCACAACGGACCCTACGAGCAGTACTTC	14	once	TRBV27	TRBJ2-7	NA
CAISRTGQRGEQYF	TGTGCCATCAGCCGGACCGGCCAGCGGGGCGAGCAGTACTTC	14	few	TRBV10-3	TRBJ2-7	TRBD2
CASSFRGGHKDSYNEQFF	TGTGCCAGCAGCTTTCGGGGGGGACACAAAGACTCCTACAATGAGCAGTTCTTC	18	few	TRBV27	TRBJ2-1	TRBD2
CATSDGTGSNPYEQYF	TGTGCCACCAGTGACGGGACAGGTAGTAATCCCTACGAGCAGTACTTC	16	NA	TRBV24-1	TRBJ2-7	TRBD1
CASSDSSGTSGSYEQYF	TGTGCCAGCAGTGACTCGTCCGGGACTAGCGGGTCCTACGAGCAGTACTTC	17	NA	TRBV6-4	TRBJ2-7	TRBD2
CASSEEPGVYTEAFF	TGTGCCAGCAGTGAAGAACCGGGGGTTTACACTGAAGCTTTCTTT	15	NA	TRBV6-4	TRBJ1-1	NA
CASKPGQGAKDYGYTF	TGTGCCAGCAAACCTGGACAGGGGGCAAAAGACTATGGCTACACCTTC	16	NA	TRBV27	TRBJ1-2	TRBD1
CASSLWKLAGGPGEQYF	TGTGCCAGCAGTTTATGGAAGCTAGCGGGAGGGCCGGGCGAGCAGTACTTC	17	NA	TRBV28	TRBJ2-7	TRBD2
CASSPGATAYEQYF	TGTGCCAGCTCACCAGGGGCCACAGCCTACGAGCAGTACTTC	14	once	TRBV18	TRBJ2-7	NA
CASTLTGGFGYTF	TGTGCCAGCACCCTGACAGGGGGTTTTGGCTACACCTTC	13	NA	TRBV28	TRBJ1-2	TRBD1
CSALGNGYTF	TGCAGTGCTTTGGGAAATGGCTACACCTTC	10	NA	TRBV20-1	TRBJ1-2	NA
CAWSTAGYGYTF	TGTGCCTGGAGCACAGCTGGGTATGGCTACACCTTC	12	NA	TRBV30	TRBJ1-2	NA
CASRDTDNQPQHF	TGCGCCAGCAGGGACACCGACAATCAGCCCCAGCATTTT	13	NA	TRBV5-1	TRBJ1-5	NA
CSVEVRRTSGRANEQFF	TGCAGCGTTGAAGTGCGTAGGACTAGCGGGCGTGCCAATGAGCAGTTCTTC	17	few	TRBV29-1	TRBJ2-1	TRBD2
CASSLGGAQNQPQHF	TGTGCCAGCAGCTTAGGGGGGGCACAAAATCAGCCCCAGCATTTT	15	NA	TRBV7-9	TRBJ1-5	NA
CASSGSSGTGFSGNTIYF	TGTGCCAGCAGCGGTTCGTCCGGGACAGGGTTTTCTGGAAACACCATATATTTT	18	NA	TRBV9	TRBJ1-3	TRBD1
CASRKLAGGLNEQFF	TGCGCCAGCCGTAAACTAGCGGGAGGCCTCAATGAGCAGTTCTTC	15	NA	TRBV5-1	TRBJ2-1	TRBD2
CATSPGQVRSTGELFF	TGTGCCACTTCACCGGGACAGGTCAGGAGCACCGGGGAGCTGTTTTTT	16	NA	TRBV7-2	TRBJ2-2	TRBD1
CASSPRTSGRSTGELFF	TGTGCCAGCAGCCCACGGACTAGCGGGAGATCCACCGGGGAGCTGTTTTTT	17	NA	TRBV2	TRBJ2-2	TRBD2
CASSPQGADTQYF	TGTGCCAGCTCACCACAAGGGGCAGATACGCAGTATTTT	13	once	TRBV18	TRBJ2-3	NA